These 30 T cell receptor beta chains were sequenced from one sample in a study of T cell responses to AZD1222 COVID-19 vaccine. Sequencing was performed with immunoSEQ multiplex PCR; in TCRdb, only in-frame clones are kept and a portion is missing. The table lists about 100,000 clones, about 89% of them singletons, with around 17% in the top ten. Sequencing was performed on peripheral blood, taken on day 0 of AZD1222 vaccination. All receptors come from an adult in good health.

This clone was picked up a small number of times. The CDR3 reads CASSLVGYQPQHF. The CDR3 coding sequence is TGTGCCAGCAGCTTAGTCGGGTATCAGCCCCAGCATTTT. J is TRBJ1-5 and V is TRBV7-2, with unresolved D. Germline V lookup: CDR1 SGHTA, CDR2 FQGNSA. Deletions cut 1 base from V and 5 bases from J, with 6 bases between. The CDR3 sequence is 13 residues long.

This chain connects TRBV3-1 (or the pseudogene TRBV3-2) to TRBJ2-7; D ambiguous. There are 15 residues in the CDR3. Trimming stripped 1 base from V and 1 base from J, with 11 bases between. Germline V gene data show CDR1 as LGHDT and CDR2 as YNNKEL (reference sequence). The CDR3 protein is CASSQGIIGSYEQYF. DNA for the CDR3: TGTGCCAGCAGCCAAGGAATTATAGGATCCTACGAGCAGTACTTC.

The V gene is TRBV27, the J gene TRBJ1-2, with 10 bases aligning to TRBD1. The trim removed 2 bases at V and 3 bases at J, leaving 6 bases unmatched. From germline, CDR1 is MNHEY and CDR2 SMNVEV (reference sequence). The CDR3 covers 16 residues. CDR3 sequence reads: CASSLTDRGLDYGYTF. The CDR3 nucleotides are TGTGCCAGCAGTTTAACCGACAGGGGGCTCGACTATGGCTACACCTTC.

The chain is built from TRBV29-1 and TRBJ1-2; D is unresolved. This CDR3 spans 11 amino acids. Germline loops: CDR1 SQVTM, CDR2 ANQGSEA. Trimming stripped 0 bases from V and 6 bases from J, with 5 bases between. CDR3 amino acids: CSVEEADGYTF. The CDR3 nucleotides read TGCAGCGTTGAAGAAGCGGATGGCTACACCTTC.

DNA of the CDR3: TGCAGTGCTAGTAGAGACGACTATGGCTACACCTTC. Amino acids: CSASRDDYGYTF. The chain combines TRBV20-1 with TRBJ1-2; D gene unclear. Between the trimmed V and J ends, which lost 3 bases and 3 bases, there was a span of 8 bases. This CDR3 contains 12 residues. Germline CDR1 reads DFQATT; CDR2 reads SNEGSKA (reference sequence).

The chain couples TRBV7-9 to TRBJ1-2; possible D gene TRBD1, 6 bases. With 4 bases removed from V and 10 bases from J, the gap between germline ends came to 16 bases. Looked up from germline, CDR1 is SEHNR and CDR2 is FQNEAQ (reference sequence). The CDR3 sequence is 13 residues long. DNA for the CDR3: TGTGCCAGCAGCTCGCCTACAGGGACGGTCTACACCTTC. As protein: CASSSPTGTVYTF. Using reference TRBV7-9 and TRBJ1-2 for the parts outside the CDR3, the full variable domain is DTGVSQNPRHKITKRGQNVTFRCDPISEHNRLYWYRQTLGQGPEFLTYFQNEAQLEKSRLLSDRFSAERPKGSFSTLEIQRTEQGDSAMYLCASSSPTGTVYTFGSGTRLTVV.

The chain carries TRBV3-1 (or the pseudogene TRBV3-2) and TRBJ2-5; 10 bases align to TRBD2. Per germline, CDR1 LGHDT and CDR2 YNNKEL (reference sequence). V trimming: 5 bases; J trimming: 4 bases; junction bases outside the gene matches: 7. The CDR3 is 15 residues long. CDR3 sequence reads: CASSFLAGARETQYF. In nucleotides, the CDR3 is TGTGCCAGCAGCTTCCTAGCGGGAGCCCGAGAGACCCAGTACTTC.

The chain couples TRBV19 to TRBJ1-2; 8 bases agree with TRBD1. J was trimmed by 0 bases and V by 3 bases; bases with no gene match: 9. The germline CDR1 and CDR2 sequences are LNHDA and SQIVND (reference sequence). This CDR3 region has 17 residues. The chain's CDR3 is CASSIWTGPTSNYGYTF. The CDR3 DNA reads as TGTGCCAGTAGTATTTGGACAGGGCCTACCTCTAACTATGGCTACACCTTC.

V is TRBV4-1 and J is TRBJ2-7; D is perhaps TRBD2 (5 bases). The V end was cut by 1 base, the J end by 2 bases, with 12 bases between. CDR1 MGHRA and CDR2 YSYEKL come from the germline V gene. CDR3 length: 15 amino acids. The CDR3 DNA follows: TGCGCCAGCAGCCAAGCGAAAGCGGCCCCCTACGAGCAGTACTTC. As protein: CASSQAKAAPYEQYF.

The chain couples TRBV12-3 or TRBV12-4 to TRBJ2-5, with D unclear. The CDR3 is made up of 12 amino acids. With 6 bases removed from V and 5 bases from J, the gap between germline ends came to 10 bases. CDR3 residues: CASSRSRETQYF. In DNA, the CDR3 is TGTGCCAGCAGCCGGAGCCGGGAGACCCAGTACTTC.

In DNA, the CDR3 is TGCGCCAGCAGTGGAGCGGGAGGGCCGGTCAGTTACGAGCAGTACTTC. Translated, it gives CASSGAGGPVSYEQYF. The chain carries TRBV10-2 and TRBJ2-7; 10 nucleotides agree with TRBD2. CDR3 length: 16 amino acids. After removal of 4 bases from V and 4 bases from J, the junction contained 10 bases not matched to a gene. CDR1 WSHSY and CDR2 SAAADI come from the germline V gene.

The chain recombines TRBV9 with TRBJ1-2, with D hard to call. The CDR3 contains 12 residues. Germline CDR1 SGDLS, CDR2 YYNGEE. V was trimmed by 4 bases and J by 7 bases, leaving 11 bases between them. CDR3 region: CASSSQASGYTF. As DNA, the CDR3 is TGTGCCAGCAGCTCCCAGGCCTCTGGCTACACCTTC.

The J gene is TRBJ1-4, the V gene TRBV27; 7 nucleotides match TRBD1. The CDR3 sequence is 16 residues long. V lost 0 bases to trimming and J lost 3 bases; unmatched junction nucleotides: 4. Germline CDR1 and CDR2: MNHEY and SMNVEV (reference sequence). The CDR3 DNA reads TGTGCCAGCAGTTTATCCCCGGGACAGCCTAATGAAAAACTGTTTTTT. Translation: CASSLSPGQPNEKLFF.

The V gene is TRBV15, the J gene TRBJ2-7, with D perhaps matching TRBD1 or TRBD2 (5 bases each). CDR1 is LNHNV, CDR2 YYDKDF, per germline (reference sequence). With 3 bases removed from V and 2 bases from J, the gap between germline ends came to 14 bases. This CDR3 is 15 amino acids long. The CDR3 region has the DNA TGTGCCACCAGCAGCCTCCGGGACCACACCTACGAGCAGTACTTC. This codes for CATSSLRDHTYEQYF.

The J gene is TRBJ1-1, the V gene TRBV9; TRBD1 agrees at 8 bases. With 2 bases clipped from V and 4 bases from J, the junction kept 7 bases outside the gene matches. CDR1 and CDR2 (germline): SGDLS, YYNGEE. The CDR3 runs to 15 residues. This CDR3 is CASSVTGDRGTEAFF. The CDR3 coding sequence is TGTGCCAGCAGCGTGACAGGGGATCGGGGCACTGAAGCTTTCTTT. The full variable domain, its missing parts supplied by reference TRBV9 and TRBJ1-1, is DSGVTQTPKHLITATGQRVTLRCSPRSGDLSVYWYQQSLDQGLQFLIQYYNGEERAKGNILERFSAQQFPDLHSELNLSSLELGDSALYFCASSVTGDRGTEAFFGQGTRLTVV.

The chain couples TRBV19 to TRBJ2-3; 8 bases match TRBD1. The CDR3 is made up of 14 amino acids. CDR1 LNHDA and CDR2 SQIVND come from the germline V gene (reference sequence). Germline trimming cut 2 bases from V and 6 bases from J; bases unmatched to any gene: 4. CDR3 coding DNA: TGTGCCAGTAGTATACAGGGGGCGCGGGATACGCAGTATTTT. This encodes CASSIQGARDTQYF.

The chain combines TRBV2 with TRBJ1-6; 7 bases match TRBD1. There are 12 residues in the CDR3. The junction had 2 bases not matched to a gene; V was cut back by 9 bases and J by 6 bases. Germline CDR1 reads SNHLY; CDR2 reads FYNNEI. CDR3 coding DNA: TGTGCCAGAGGGGGCGGTAATTCACCCCTCCACTTT. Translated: CARGGGNSPLHF.

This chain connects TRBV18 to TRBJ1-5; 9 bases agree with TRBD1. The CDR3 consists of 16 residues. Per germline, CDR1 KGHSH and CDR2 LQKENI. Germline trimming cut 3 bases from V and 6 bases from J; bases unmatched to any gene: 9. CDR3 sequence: CASSPQGTGGGQPQHF. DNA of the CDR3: TGTGCCAGCTCACCCCAGGGCACAGGGGGCGGTCAGCCCCAGCATTTT.

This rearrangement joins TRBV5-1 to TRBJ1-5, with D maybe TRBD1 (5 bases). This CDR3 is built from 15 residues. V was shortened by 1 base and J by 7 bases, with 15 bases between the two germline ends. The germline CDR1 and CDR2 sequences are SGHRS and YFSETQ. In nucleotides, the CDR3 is TGCGCCAGCAGCTTGAGATGGGGCCACGGACAGCCCCAGCATTTT. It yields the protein CASSLRWGHGQPQHF.

CDR3 in amino acids: CASSLTIIRRGRDEQFF. In nucleotides, the CDR3 is TGTGCCAGCAGCCTAACTATCATTAGGCGGGGGAGGGATGAGCAGTTCTTC. This sequence joins TRBV3-1 (or the pseudogene TRBV3-2) and TRBJ2-1; TRBD2 matches at 7 bases. The V gene end was trimmed by 4 bases and the J gene end by 8 bases; junction bases not matched to a gene: 17. The germline CDR1 and CDR2 sequences are LGHDT and YNNKEL (reference sequence). The CDR3 consists of 17 residues.

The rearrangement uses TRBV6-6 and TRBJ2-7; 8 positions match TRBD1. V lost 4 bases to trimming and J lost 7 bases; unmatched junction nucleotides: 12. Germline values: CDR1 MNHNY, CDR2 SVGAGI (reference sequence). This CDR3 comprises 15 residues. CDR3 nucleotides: TGTGCCAGCAGTTCAGGACAGGGCGCCTTGAGGGAGCAGTACTTC. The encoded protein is CASSSGQGALREQYF.

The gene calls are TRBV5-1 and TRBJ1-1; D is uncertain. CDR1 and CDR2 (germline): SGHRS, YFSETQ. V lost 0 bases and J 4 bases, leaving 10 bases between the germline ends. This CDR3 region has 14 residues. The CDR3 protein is CASSLAGDGTEAFF. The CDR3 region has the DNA TGCGCCAGCAGCTTGGCCGGAGACGGCACTGAAGCTTTCTTT.

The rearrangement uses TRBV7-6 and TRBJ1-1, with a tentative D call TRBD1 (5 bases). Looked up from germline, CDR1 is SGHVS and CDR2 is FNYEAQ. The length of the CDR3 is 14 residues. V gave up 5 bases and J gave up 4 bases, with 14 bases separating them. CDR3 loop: CASSTIPTVTEAFF. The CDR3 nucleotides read TGTGCCAGCAGCACGATCCCGACAGTCACTGAAGCTTTCTTT.

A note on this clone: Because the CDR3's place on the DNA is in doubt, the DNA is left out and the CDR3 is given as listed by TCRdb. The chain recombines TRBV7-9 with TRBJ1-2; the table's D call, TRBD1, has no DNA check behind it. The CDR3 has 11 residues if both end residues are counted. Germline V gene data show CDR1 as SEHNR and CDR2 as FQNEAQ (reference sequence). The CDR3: CASSFGTGNTF.

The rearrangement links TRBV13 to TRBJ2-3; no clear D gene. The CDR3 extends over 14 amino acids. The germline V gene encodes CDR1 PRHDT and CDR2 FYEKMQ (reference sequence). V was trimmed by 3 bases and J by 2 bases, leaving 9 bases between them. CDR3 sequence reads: CASSFSKSTDTQYF. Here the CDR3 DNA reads TGTGCCAGCAGCTTTTCCAAATCCACAGATACGCAGTATTTT.

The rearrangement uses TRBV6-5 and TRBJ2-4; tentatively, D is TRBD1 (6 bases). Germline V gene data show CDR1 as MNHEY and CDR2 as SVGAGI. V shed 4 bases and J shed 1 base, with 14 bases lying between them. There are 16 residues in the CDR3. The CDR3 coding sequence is TGTGCCAGCAGTTTTACCAGGGGAGAGGCCAAAAACATTCAGTACTTC. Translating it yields CASSFTRGEAKNIQYF.

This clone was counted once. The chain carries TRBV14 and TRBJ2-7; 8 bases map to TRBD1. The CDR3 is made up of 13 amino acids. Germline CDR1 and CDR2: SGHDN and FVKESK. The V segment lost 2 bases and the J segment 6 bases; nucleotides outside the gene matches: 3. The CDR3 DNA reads TGTGCCAGCAGCCAACGGACAGGGTTCGAGCAGTACTTC. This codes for CASSQRTGFEQYF.

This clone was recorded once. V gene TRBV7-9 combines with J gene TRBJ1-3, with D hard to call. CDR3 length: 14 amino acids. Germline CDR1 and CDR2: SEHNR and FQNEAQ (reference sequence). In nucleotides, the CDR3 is TGTGCTACTCATCCGGGGTTCTCTGGAAACACCATATATTTT. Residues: CATHPGFSGNTIYF.

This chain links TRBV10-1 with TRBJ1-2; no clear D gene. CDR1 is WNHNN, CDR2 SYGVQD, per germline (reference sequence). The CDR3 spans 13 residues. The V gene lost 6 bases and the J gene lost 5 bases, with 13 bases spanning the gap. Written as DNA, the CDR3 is TGCGCCAGCAGAGAGCCGGGAGAATATGGCTACACCTTC. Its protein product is CASREPGEYGYTF.

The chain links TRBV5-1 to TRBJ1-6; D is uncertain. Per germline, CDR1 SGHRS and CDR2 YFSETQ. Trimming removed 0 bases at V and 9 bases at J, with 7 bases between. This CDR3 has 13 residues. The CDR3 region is CASSLEAGSPLHF. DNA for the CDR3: TGCGCCAGCAGCTTGGAAGCGGGTTCACCCCTCCACTTT.